The 27 T cell receptor beta chains below were found in one sample sequenced in a study of cytotoxic CD8 clonotypes in ibrutinib-treated CLL. Repertoires were generated with immunoSEQ multiplex PCR, while TCRdb's copy carries only in-frame clones and drops some. The sample has 300,000 to 400,000 clones; over 60% are singletons. The starting material was PBMCs, obtained after 36 months of ibrutinib treatment. The source of these receptors is a human donor with chronic lymphocytic leukemia.

This chain links TRBV5-1 with TRBJ2-3; D ambiguous. The CDR3 contains 17 residues. The ends were cut back, 2 bases at V and 0 bases at J, with 16 bases in the middle. Germline V lookup: CDR1 SGHRS, CDR2 YFSETQ. The CDR3 sequence: CASSLGPSGTSTDTQYF. CDR3 in DNA: TGCGCCAGCAGCTTAGGGCCCTCCGGAACTAGCACAGATACGCAGTATTTT. The full variable domain, in which reference TRBV5-1 and TRBJ2-3 provide the parts outside the CDR3, is KAGVTQTPRYLIKTRGQQVTLSCSPISGHRSVSWYQQTPGQGLQFLFEYFSETQRNKGNFPGRFSGRQFSNSRSEMNVSTLELGDSALYLCASSLGPSGTSTDTQYFGPGTRLTVL.

This clone was seen a handful of times. The rearrangement links TRBV19 to TRBJ2-2, with 7 positions matching TRBD2. The ends lost 5 bases at V and 1 base at J; junction bases unmatched: 7. From germline, CDR1 is LNHDA and CDR2 SQIVND (reference sequence). There are 16 residues in the CDR3. The CDR3 DNA reads as TGTGCCAGTAGTCACCGAGGCGGGGGGAACACCGGGGAGCTGTTTTTT. Translation gives CASSHRGGGNTGELFF.

The J gene is TRBJ2-2, the V gene TRBV21-1; TRBD1 was called by the table and not checked on the DNA. TRBV21-1 is shown as a pseudogene. The CDR3 runs to 15 residues. CDR3 in DNA: TGTGCCGGAAGACCGGGACAGGGGTACACCGGGGAGCTGTTTTTT. This sequence encodes CAGRPGQGYTGELFF.

The chain is built from TRBV9 and TRBJ2-1; D is undetermined. Looked up from germline, CDR1 is SGDLS and CDR2 is YYNGEE. Trimming removed 4 bases at V and 2 bases at J, with 13 bases between. The length of the CDR3 is 15 residues. DNA of the CDR3: TGTGCCAGCAGCCCCCCGAAGGGCACCTACAATGAGCAGTTCTTC. It is translated as CASSPPKGTYNEQFF.

The CDR3 loop reads CASSATGSPVPDTQYF. The CDR3 DNA sequence: TGTGCCAGCAGTGCAACGGGGTCCCCGGTTCCAGATACGCAGTATTTT. V usage is TRBV25-1 and J usage is TRBJ2-3; D possibly corresponds to TRBD2 (5 bases). This CDR3 contains 16 residues. V was trimmed by 4 bases and J by 4 bases, leaving 18 bases between them. Germline CDR1 is MGHDK and CDR2 is SYGVNS.

This sequence joins TRBV5-1 and TRBJ1-2; no reliable D call. Germline V gene sequence: CDR1 SGHRS, CDR2 YFSETQ. V was trimmed by 0 bases and J by 5 bases, leaving 8 bases between them. This CDR3 spans 13 amino acids. CDR3 in DNA: TGCGCCAGCAGCTTGGAACAGCGATATGGCTACACCTTC. Translation gives CASSLEQRYGYTF.

Only one count was recorded for this clone. The chain has TRBV4-3 and TRBJ2-1; 13 nucleotides match TRBD2. CDR1 and CDR2 from the germline V gene are LGHNA and YSLEER. V lost 4 bases and J lost 8; bases outside the gene matches: 8. This CDR3 spans 16 amino acids. CDR3 in DNA: TGCGCCAGCAGCCCAGGAGGGACTAGCGGGACCGATGAGCAGTTCTTC. This gives the protein CASSPGGTSGTDEQFF.

Regarding this clone: In the same sample, other DNA sequences code for this CDR3. This chain joins TRBV5-1 and TRBJ2-5; TRBD2 might be the D (6 bases). The length of the CDR3 is 14 residues. Germline values: CDR1 SGHRS, CDR2 YFSETQ. Trimming took off 0 bases at V and 2 bases at J, with 8 bases between the two ends. Here the CDR3 reads CASSLAAGQETQYF. DNA for the CDR3: TGCGCCAGCAGCTTGGCCGCGGGACAAGAGACCCAGTACTTC.

This clone was observed a few times. The gene calls are TRBV5-1 and TRBJ2-5; D gene unclear. V was shortened by 4 bases and J by 3 bases, with 7 bases between the two germline ends. Per the germline V gene, CDR1 is SGHRS and CDR2 is YFSETQ. The CDR3 totals 12 residues. The CDR3 coding sequence is TGCGCCAGCAGCGTTAGGGAAGAGACCCAGTACTTC. It codes for CASSVREETQYF.

The chain combines TRBV7-9 with TRBJ1-2; a weak D match, TRBD1 (6 bases). With 2 bases removed from V and 6 bases from J, the gap between germline ends came to 10 bases. CDR1 and CDR2 (germline): SEHNR, FQNEAQ (reference sequence). This CDR3 region has 13 residues. The CDR3 spells CASSLFAGDGYTF. Written as DNA, the CDR3 is TGTGCCAGCAGCTTATTCGCAGGGGATGGCTACACCTTC.

V and J are TRBV28 and TRBJ2-1; 8 bases fit TRBD2. J lost 3 bases, V lost 4 bases, and 5 bases had no gene match. This CDR3 comprises 15 residues. Germline V gene lookup returns CDR1 MDHEN and CDR2 SYDVKM. As DNA, the CDR3 is TGTGCCAGCAGTTCTAGACTAGCGTACTACAATGAGCAGTTCTTC. Its translation is CASSSRLAYYNEQFF.

The chain recombines TRBV6-4 with TRBJ2-7; D remains unclear. Germline V gene lookup returns CDR1 MRHNA and CDR2 SNTAGT. With 3 bases removed from V and 5 bases from J, the gap between germline ends came to 14 bases. This CDR3 comprises 14 residues. The CDR3 DNA follows: TGTGCCAGCAGTGATGGCGTGGGCGAAAACGAGCAGTACTTC. Residues: CASSDGVGENEQYF.

This clone has more than one count but fewer than ten. This sequence joins TRBV18 and TRBJ1-2; 8 bases match TRBD1. This CDR3 is 15 amino acids long. V was pared by 8 bases and J by 0 bases, with 8 bases of the junction left unmatched. Germline V lookup: CDR1 KGHSH, CDR2 LQKENI. The CDR3, as DNA: TGTGCCAGCACGACCCTGGGACAGGCTAACTATGGCTACACCTTC. Translated: CASTTLGQANYGYTF.

This clone came up a few times. This chain links TRBV9 with TRBJ1-1; 8 bases fit TRBD1. The germline gives CDR1 SGDLS, CDR2 YYNGEE. CDR3 length: 15 residues. Unmatched junction bases numbered 6, after V lost 4 bases and J lost 1 base. The CDR3 sequence is CASSPRTGQNTEAFF. In DNA, the CDR3 is TGTGCCAGCAGCCCACGGACAGGGCAGAACACTGAAGCTTTCTTT.

The genes are TRBV7-2 and TRBJ1-1, with D tentatively TRBD1 (5 bases). Per germline, CDR1 SGHTA and CDR2 FQGNSA. The CDR3 is made up of 14 amino acids. V lost 3 bases and J lost 4, with 12 bases in between. CDR3 sequence: CASSLYQGITEAFF. The DNA for the CDR3 is TGTGCCAGCAGCTTGTATCAGGGAATCACTGAAGCTTTCTTT.

V usage is TRBV7-8 and J usage is TRBJ2-1; 9 bases are shared with TRBD2. CDR3 length equals 16 residues. V was pared by 4 bases and J by 4 bases, with 8 bases of the junction left unmatched. CDR1 and CDR2 from the germline V gene are SGHVS and FQNEAQ. The CDR3 nucleotides read TGTGCCAGCAGCTCGTTGACTAGCGGAGCTTACAATGAGCAGTTCTTC. Protein sequence: CASSSLTSGAYNEQFF.

The rearrangement links TRBV9 to TRBJ1-1; 7 bases map to TRBD1. Trimming removed 3 bases from V and 5 bases from J; junction bases left unmatched: 22. Germline values: CDR1 SGDLS, CDR2 YYNGEE. The CDR3 sequence is 19 residues long. CDR3 residues: CASSAGPGPTGVPETEAFF. CDR3 sequence (DNA): TGTGCCAGCAGCGCCGGCCCGGGGCCCACAGGGGTCCCAGAGACTGAAGCTTTCTTT.

This clone is classed as medium-sized (0.01 to 0.1%). The J gene is TRBJ2-3, the V gene TRBV5-4; D might be TRBD2 (5 bases). The ends were cut back, 1 base at V and 1 base at J, with 13 bases in the middle. CDR1 is SGHNT, CDR2 YYREEE, per germline (reference sequence). CDR3 length equals 16 residues. The CDR3 DNA reads as TGTGCCAGCAGCTTGTCTCGGATGAGGGGCACAGATACGCAGTATTTT. Protein sequence: CASSLSRMRGTDTQYF.

The chain uses TRBV5-1 and TRBJ2-2; D is unresolved. Trimming took 2 bases from V and 4 from J, leaving 6 bases between them. Germline CDR1 SGHRS, CDR2 YFSETQ. CDR3 length: 13 residues. CDR3 sequence (DNA): TGCGCCAGCAGCTTAGGGCCCACCGGGGAGCTGTTTTTT. Protein: CASSLGPTGELFF.

The chain employs TRBV5-4 and TRBJ2-7; no clear D gene. V was pared by 2 bases and J by 4 bases, with 19 bases between. Germline-derived CDR1 and CDR2 are SGHNT and YYREEE (reference sequence). This CDR3 is 16 amino acids long. The DNA of the CDR3 is TGTGCCAGCAGCTTCAAGCGAGACGAGGTTGGATACGAGCAGTACTTC. This translates into CASSFKRDEVGYEQYF.

CDR3 sequence (DNA): TGTGCCAGCACCTACAGGGGCACTGAAGCTTTCTTT. This sequence encodes CASTYRGTEAFF. The chain carries TRBV28 and TRBJ1-1; 7 positions match TRBD1. Looked up from germline, CDR1 is MDHEN and CDR2 is SYDVKM. This CDR3 is 12 amino acids long. After removal of 7 bases from V and 4 bases from J, the junction contained 3 bases not matched to a gene.

This chain uses TRBV11-2 with TRBJ2-7, with a tentative D call TRBD2 (7 bases). This CDR3 spans 14 amino acids. CDR1 and CDR2 from the germline V gene are SGHAT and FQNNGV. V dropped 4 bases and J dropped 12 bases, with 22 bases sitting between them. The CDR3 nucleotides read TGTGCCAGCAGCTCCTCCTCGGGGGGCCCCGTTCGGTACTTC. As protein: CASSSSSGGPVRYF.

This chain uses TRBV4-3 with TRBJ2-5; 10 bases are shared with TRBD2. CDR1 is LGHNA and CDR2 is YSLEER in the germline V gene. Trimming cost V 3 bases and J 5 bases; bases outside gene matches: 9. The CDR3 covers 16 residues. The CDR3 loop reads CASSQAGTSVLETQYF. As DNA, the CDR3 is TGCGCCAGCAGCCAGGCCGGGACTAGCGTATTGGAGACCCAGTACTTC.

The chain combines TRBV11-2 with TRBJ1-5, with D tentatively TRBD1 (5 bases). This CDR3 is 18 amino acids long. Deletions cut 5 bases from V and 2 bases from J, with 22 bases between. Germline CDR1 SGHAT, CDR2 FQNNGV. The chain's CDR3 is CASSPFPYEGRGNQPQHF. The CDR3 nucleotides are TGTGCCAGCAGCCCTTTCCCCTACGAGGGACGAGGCAATCAGCCCCAGCATTTT.

This chain joins TRBV9 and TRBJ1-2, with D possibly TRBD1 on 5 matching bases. V was shortened by 4 bases and J by 1 base, with 14 bases between the two germline ends. The germline CDR1 and CDR2 sequences are SGDLS and YYNGEE. CDR3 length equals 15 residues. The DNA of the CDR3 is TGTGCCAGCAGCCCCGGGACCGGGGTTAACTATGGCTACACCTTC. Residues: CASSPGTGVNYGYTF.

Only a few counts were recorded for this clone. The CDR3 loop reads CSVGYRDRGLAQYF. The CDR3 coding sequence is TGCAGCGTTGGTTACCGGGACAGGGGTCTGGCCCAGTACTTC. The chain employs TRBV29-1 and TRBJ2-5; TRBD1 matches at 10 bases. Germline V gene data show CDR1 as SQVTM and CDR2 as ANQGSEA. Trimming removed 4 bases from V and 9 bases from J; junction bases left unmatched: 11. The CDR3 runs 14 residues.

This clone was observed a single time. V gene TRBV19 combines with J gene TRBJ1-5; possible D gene TRBD1, 6 bases. The V end was cut by 1 base, the J end by 7 bases, with 14 bases between. Germline V gene sequence: CDR1 LNHDA, CDR2 SQIVND (reference sequence). The CDR3 runs 15 residues. The CDR3 nucleotides are TGTGCCAGTAGTATAGGGGGGGCAAGCAGGCAGCCCCAGCATTTT. It specifies CASSIGGASRQPQHF.